These 17 T cell receptor beta chains share one sample of origin, sequenced in a study of CD8+CD57+ T cells in acquired aplastic anemia. Genomic DNA served as template for TCR beta VDJ and CDR3 profiling. TCRdb passed the reads through MiXCR, listing each CDR3 protein once. The sample shows 250,000 to 300,000 distinct CDR3 sequences, around 60% of them seen only once. Input material: sorted CD4+, CD8+, or CD8+CD57+ T cells (not recorded which) from PBMCs. Source of these receptors: a human donor with severe aplastic anemia or a healthy control (not recorded which).

This clonotype was seen repeatedly, ten times or more. The rearrangement joins TRBV6-5 to TRBJ1-3; 7 nucleotides agree with TRBD1. Germline assignment: CDR1 MNHEY and CDR2 SVGAGI. J was trimmed by 0 bases and V by 7 bases; bases with no gene match: 9. The CDR3 covers 16 residues. The CDR3, as DNA: TGTGCCAGCACCCTGACAGGGTTCCTCTCTGGAAACACCATATATTTT. Its protein product is CASTLTGFLSGNTIYF.

With respect to this clonotype: This could be a read error, since a much larger clone is one nucleotide away. V gene TRBV6-5 combines with J gene TRBJ1-1; 9 bases map to TRBD1. Germline-derived CDR1 and CDR2 are MNHEY and SVGAGI. CDR3 length: 17 residues. CDR3 in DNA: TGTACCAGCAGAAAAACAGGGGGCTCTACGGCGCTTGCTGAAGCTTTCTTT. It codes for CTSRKTGGSTALAEAFF.

This clonotype was seen a few times. V gene TRBV28 combines with J gene TRBJ1-1, with TRBD1 as a possible D gene (6 bases). Germline V gene sequence: CDR1 MDHEN, CDR2 SYDVKM. Trimming left V 3 bases short and J 1 base short, with 15 bases between. This CDR3 region has 16 residues. The CDR3 DNA follows: TGTGCCAGCAGTTTCGGGAGACCGGGACAGAACACTGAAGCTTTCTTT. Its translation is CASSFGRPGQNTEAFF.

The chain uses TRBV19 and TRBJ1-1, with 8 bases fitting TRBD1. CDR1 and CDR2 from the germline V gene are LNHDA and SQIVND (reference sequence). The CDR3 runs to 15 residues. After removal of 4 bases from V and 2 bases from J, the junction contained 6 bases not matched to a gene. CDR3 sequence (DNA): TGTGCCAGTAGTAAGGACAGGGCTGGAAACACTGAAGCTTTCTTT. Translation gives CASSKDRAGNTEAFF.

The chain is built from TRBV20-1 and TRBJ1-2, with D uncertain. Trimming cost V 5 bases and J 10 bases, with 5 bases left between them. CDR3 length equals 8 residues. CDR1 and CDR2 (germline): DFQATT, SNEGSKA (reference sequence). This CDR3 reads CSASPYTF. Written as DNA, the CDR3 is TGCAGTGCTTCTCCCTACACCTTC.

J is TRBJ2-1 and V is TRBV24-1; 12 bases agree with TRBD2. Per the germline V gene, CDR1 is KGHDR and CDR2 is SFDVKD. The junction had 3 bases not matched to a gene; V was cut back by 2 bases and J by 8 bases. CDR3 length: 15 amino acids. The CDR3 nucleotides are TGTGCCACCAGTGATTGGACTAGCGGGGTCTATGAGCAGTTCTTC. Its translation is CATSDWTSGVYEQFF.

The rearrangement links TRBV24-1 to TRBJ1-6, with D maybe TRBD1 (5 bases). CDR1 and CDR2 from the germline V gene are KGHDR and SFDVKD. Trimming removed 11 bases from V and 6 bases from J, with 16 bases in between. The CDR3 is 14 amino acids. CDR3 region: CASRRDRTNSPLHF. In nucleotides, the CDR3 is TGTGCCAGCAGACGGGACCGAACTAATTCACCCCTCCACTTT.

This clonotype was observed a single time. The rearrangement joins TRBV7-6 to TRBJ2-2; 8 nucleotides match TRBD2. The trim removed 1 base at V and 4 bases at J, leaving 8 bases unmatched. The CDR3 consists of 17 residues. Germline CDR1 reads SGHVS; CDR2 reads FNYEAQ. The CDR3 DNA reads as TGTGCCAGCAGCTTAGAACCGAGCGGGGGAGGCACCGGGGAGCTGTTTTTT. It yields the protein CASSLEPSGGGTGELFF. Full variable domain (remainder filled in from reference TRBV7-6 and TRBJ2-2): GAGVSQSPRYKVTKRGQDVALRCDPISGHVSLYWYRQALGQGPEFLTYFNYEAQQDKSGLPNDRFSAERPEGSISTLTIQRTEQRDSAMYRCASSLEPSGGGTGELFFGEGSRLTVL.

At least ten counts were recorded for this clonotype. The CDR3 region has the DNA TGTGCCAGCAGCTTATCAGGGGGAATAAACACTGAAGCTTTCTTT. Translated: CASSLSGGINTEAFF. V is TRBV11-1 and J is TRBJ1-1, with TRBD1 identical over 7 bases. The V gene's germline CDR1 is SGHAT and CDR2 FQDESV (reference sequence). V trimming: 2 bases; J trimming: 2 bases; junction bases outside the gene matches: 5. CDR3 length: 15 residues. Using reference TRBV11-1 and TRBJ1-1 for the parts outside the CDR3, the full variable domain is EAEVAQSPRYKITEKSQAVAFWCDPISGHATLYWYRQILGQGPELLVQFQDESVVDDSQLPKDRFSAERLKGVDSTLKIQPAELGDSAMYLCASSLSGGINTEAFFGQGTRLTVV.

This clonotype was seen repeatedly, ten times or more. The gene calls are TRBV20-1 and TRBJ1-2; D not resolved. This CDR3 spans 12 amino acids. With 6 bases removed from V and 3 bases from J, the gap between germline ends came to 11 bases. Germline CDR1 is DFQATT and CDR2 is SNEGSKA (reference sequence). The CDR3 DNA reads as TGCAGTGCAACCGGGAACCACTATGGCTACACCTTC. Protein sequence: CSATGNHYGYTF.

V usage is TRBV29-1 and J usage is TRBJ1-2; TRBD1 matches at 7 bases. This CDR3 is built from 11 residues. Germline CDR1 SQVTM, CDR2 ANQGSEA. The CDR3 here is CSLDRVYGYTF. The CDR3 region has the DNA TGCAGTTTAGACAGGGTCTATGGCTACACCTTC.

This clonotype was counted many times. The V call is TRBV7-3, the J call TRBJ2-2; D gene unclear. The CDR3 runs to 14 residues. The V end was cut by 4 bases, the J end by 3 bases, with 9 bases between. Germline CDR1 reads SGHTA; CDR2 reads FQGTGA. DNA for the CDR3: TGTGCCAGCAGCTCCACCGGGTACACCGGGGAGCTGTTTTTT. It is translated as CASSSTGYTGELFF.

There are many counts of this clonotype. The chain recombines TRBV7-9 with TRBJ2-3; a possible D gene is TRBD1 (6 bases). Looked up from germline, CDR1 is SEHNR and CDR2 is FQNEAQ (reference sequence). The CDR3 is made up of 14 amino acids. V shed 3 bases and J shed 3 bases, with 10 bases lying between them. This CDR3 reads CASSFNQGTDTQYF. Written as DNA, the CDR3 is TGTGCCAGCAGCTTTAATCAGGGGACAGATACGCAGTATTTT.

The rearrangement links TRBV25-1 to TRBJ1-4; maybe TRBD1 (5 bases). CDR3 length equals 14 residues. The V gene's germline CDR1 is MGHDK and CDR2 SYGVNS. V lost 2 bases, J lost 8 bases, and 12 bases lay in between. CDR3 bases: TGTGCCAGCAGTGAACGGGGGGTTGGGGAAAAACTGTTTTTT. Translating gives CASSERGVGEKLFF.

This clonotype was observed at least ten times. The J gene is TRBJ2-2, the V gene TRBV19; D may be TRBD1 (5 bases). V was shortened by 1 base and J by 3 bases, with 9 bases between the two germline ends. The germline V gene has CDR1 LNHDA and CDR2 SQIVND (reference sequence). This CDR3 region has 15 residues. The CDR3 is CASSIGRVDTGELFF. The CDR3 bases are TGTGCCAGTAGTATAGGCAGGGTTGACACCGGGGAGCTGTTTTTT.

Ten or more counts support this clonotype. The chain is built from TRBV7-2 and TRBJ2-3, with D tentatively TRBD1 (6 bases). Trimming removed 5 bases from V and 0 bases from J, with 15 bases in between. In germline, CDR1 is SGHTA, CDR2 FQGNSA. This CDR3 spans 16 amino acids. CDR3 DNA: TGTGCCAGCAGCGTATCCGGGACACGGAGCACAGATACGCAGTATTTT. It encodes CASSVSGTRSTDTQYF.

This clonotype showed up many times. The chain employs TRBV7-8 and TRBJ2-1, with D perhaps TRBD1 (5 bases). The CDR3 is 13 residues long. The germline V gene encodes CDR1 SGHVS and CDR2 FQNEAQ. V lost 3 bases to trimming and J lost 9 bases, with 12 bases between them. The CDR3: CASSLNRQTEQFF. DNA for the CDR3: TGTGCCAGCAGCTTGAACAGACAGACTGAGCAGTTCTTC.